Each of the 21 T cell receptor beta chains below was sequenced from the same sample in a study of cytomegalovirus exposure and HLA in healthy donors (dated by TCRdb to the late 2010s). Receptors were amplified or captured by the immunoSEQ multiplex PCR assay. Not all clones reach the TCRdb copy of this immuneACCESS table, which keeps in-frame sequences only. Checked studies attribute under half of the gap to unresolved V genes and leave the rest unexplained. The table for this sample lists about 130,000 clones; approximately 90% of them were counted only once. Roughly 6.7% of the sample is taken by the ten largest. What was sequenced was PBMCs. These receptors were obtained from a woman in her 30s in good health and CMV-seropositive.

The chain combines TRBV28 with TRBJ1-1; D possibly corresponds to TRBD1 (5 bases). The CDR3 loop spans 15 amino acids. Germline CDR1 is MDHEN and CDR2 is SYDVKM. The germline V and J ends were trimmed by 2 bases and 7 bases, with 17 bases remaining between them. CDR3 sequence: CASSLLAPGNGEAFF. CDR3 nucleotides: TGTGCCAGCAGTTTACTGGCACCAGGGAATGGTGAAGCTTTCTTT. Supplemented by reference TRBV28 and TRBJ1-1, the full variable domain reads DVKVTQSSRYLVKRTGEKVFLECVQDMDHENMFWYRQDPGLGLRLIYFSYDVKMKEKGDIPEGYSVSREKKERFSLILESASTNQTSMYLCASSLLAPGNGEAFFGQGTRLTVV.

This clone appeared a single time. The V and J genes are TRBV18 and TRBJ2-5; 8 nucleotides agree with TRBD2. CDR3 length equals 17 residues. With V trimmed by 3 bases and J by 6 bases, 15 bases remained unmatched. The germline V gene encodes CDR1 KGHSH and CDR2 LQKENI. The CDR3 region is CASSPPGTTGGGKTQYF. DNA of the CDR3: TGTGCCAGCTCACCCCCCGGGACGACGGGAGGGGGAAAGACCCAGTACTTC.

The gene calls are TRBV5-1 and TRBJ2-1; TRBD1 agrees at 7 bases. CDR3 length: 16 amino acids. Germline V gives CDR1 SGHRS, CDR2 YFSETQ. V lost 2 bases to trimming and J lost 6 bases; unmatched junction nucleotides: 11. The CDR3 nucleotides read TGCGCCAGCAGCTTATCCGGGACAGCCGTGAGCAATGAGCAGTTCTTC. Translation: CASSLSGTAVSNEQFF. The full variable domain, with the rest looked up from reference TRBV5-1 and TRBJ2-1, is KAGVTQTPRYLIKTRGQQVTLSCSPISGHRSVSWYQQTPGQGLQFLFEYFSETQRNKGNFPGRFSGRQFSNSRSEMNVSTLELGDSALYLCASSLSGTAVSNEQFFGPGTRLTVL.

The V gene is TRBV6-5, the J gene TRBJ2-5; 9 nucleotides agree with TRBD2. CDR3 length equals 15 residues. Germline CDR1 MNHEY, CDR2 SVGAGI. The V gene end was trimmed by 0 bases and the J gene end by 6 bases; junction bases not matched to a gene: 5. The CDR3 loop is CASSYSGLARQTQYF. In DNA form, the CDR3 reads TGTGCCAGCAGTTACTCGGGACTAGCTCGGCAGACCCAGTACTTC.

The V call is TRBV5-4, the J call TRBJ2-5; weak D call: TRBD1 (6 bases). The V gene lost 4 bases and the J gene lost 5 bases, with 12 bases spanning the gap. Germline V gene lookup returns CDR1 SGHNT and CDR2 YYREEE (reference sequence). The CDR3 runs to 13 residues. The CDR3 sequence is CASSPRGSETQYF. In nucleotides, the CDR3 is TGTGCCAGCAGCCCCAGGGGTTCGGAGACCCAGTACTTC.

The chain carries TRBV28 and TRBJ2-5, with a weak D call TRBD2 (6 bases). The germline V gene encodes CDR1 MDHEN and CDR2 SYDVKM. This CDR3 spans 15 amino acids. The V end was cut by 2 bases, the J end by 5 bases, with 15 bases between. CDR3 protein: CASSLRRTGVETQYF. The CDR3 nucleotides read TGTGCCAGCAGTTTACGTAGGACGGGGGTGGAGACCCAGTACTTC.

This chain links TRBV5-1 with TRBJ1-1; TRBD1 agrees at 10 bases. The CDR3 spans 16 residues. V was clipped by 0 bases and J by 5 bases; unmatched bases: 7. Germline V gene sequence: CDR1 SGHRS, CDR2 YFSETQ. The CDR3 sequence: CASSLDPGQGFTEAFF. The CDR3 region has the DNA TGCGCCAGCAGCTTGGACCCGGGACAGGGGTTTACTGAAGCTTTCTTT.

The V and J genes are TRBV6-5 and TRBJ2-6, with no clear D. The V end lost 2 bases, the J end lost 0 bases, and 8 bases lay between the germline ends. Germline loops: CDR1 MNHEY, CDR2 SVGAGI. The CDR3 runs to 16 residues. The CDR3 region has the DNA TGTGCCAGCAGTTACGGAACAGCCTCTGGGGCCAACGTCCTGACTTTC. It is translated as CASSYGTASGANVLTF.

In its sample, this clone was seen a few times. The chain joins TRBV27 to TRBJ1-1, with D tentatively TRBD1 (6 bases). Germline values: CDR1 MNHEY, CDR2 SMNVEV (reference sequence). The CDR3 runs to 16 residues. V shed 5 bases and J shed 1 base, with 17 bases lying between them. The CDR3 here is CASSGGGWTANTEAFF. The DNA of the CDR3 is TGTGCCAGCAGTGGGGGGGGTTGGACAGCGAACACTGAAGCTTTCTTT.

This rearrangement joins TRBV2 to TRBJ2-1; 7 bases agree with TRBD2. From germline, CDR1 is SNHLY and CDR2 FYNNEI. Trimming at V came to 4 bases and at J to 9 bases, leaving 15 bases not matched to a gene. The CDR3 has 16 residues. The DNA for the CDR3 is TGTGCCAGCAGTGGGTCCGGGACTACCGCCCTGCTTGAGCAGTTCTTC. This gives the protein CASSGSGTTALLEQFF.

A few counts support this clone. The V call is TRBV27, the J call TRBJ1-6, with a tentative D call TRBD1 (6 bases). V was clipped by 3 bases and J by 5 bases, with 11 bases between them. CDR3 length: 15 residues. The germline CDR1 and CDR2 sequences are MNHEY and SMNVEV (reference sequence). The CDR3 protein is CASSFDRLDNSPLHF. CDR3 DNA: TGTGCCAGCAGTTTTGACAGGCTGGATAATTCACCCCTCCACTTT.

The rearrangement uses TRBV7-9 and TRBJ2-7, with 8 bases aligning to TRBD2. Trimming at V came to 5 bases and at J to 2 bases, leaving 11 bases not matched to a gene. The germline CDR1 and CDR2 sequences are SEHNR and FQNEAQ (reference sequence). The CDR3 loop spans 16 amino acids. The CDR3 loop is CASSPTGTRNTYEQYF. The CDR3 DNA is TGTGCCAGCAGCCCCACCGGGACTAGAAACACCTACGAGCAGTACTTC.

The chain joins TRBV5-4 to TRBJ2-7; 10 nucleotides match TRBD2. V was clipped by 4 bases and J by 5 bases; unmatched bases: 12. There are 16 residues in the CDR3. Germline V lookup: CDR1 SGHNT, CDR2 YYREEE (reference sequence). The CDR3 DNA is TGTGCCAGCAGCCCACGTGGAGCGGGGGGGCTCAACGAGCAGTACTTC. Amino acids: CASSPRGAGGLNEQYF.

V and J are TRBV4-1 and TRBJ2-7; 7 bases agree with TRBD1. The germline V gene encodes CDR1 MGHRA and CDR2 YSYEKL. V lost 1 base and J lost 2; bases outside the gene matches: 8. The length of the CDR3 is 16 residues. CDR3 sequence (DNA): TGCGCCAGCAGCCAAGTGCGGACAGGAGCCGCCTACGAGCAGTACTTC. Its protein is CASSQVRTGAAYEQYF.

The chain couples TRBV6-5 to TRBJ2-1; D perhaps matches TRBD1 (6 bases). CDR3 length: 13 residues. Germline V gene data show CDR1 as MNHEY and CDR2 as SVGAGI. Trimming cost V 4 bases and J 6 bases, with 10 bases left between them. CDR3 nucleotides: TGTGCCAGCAGTTCAGGGGTGGGCAATGAGCAGTTCTTC. Its translation is CASSSGVGNEQFF.

The chain links TRBV6-6 to TRBJ2-7, with D maybe TRBD1 (6 bases). Germline V lookup: CDR1 MNHNY, CDR2 SVGAGI (reference sequence). The CDR3 is 14 amino acids. V was cut by 0 bases and J by 4 bases, with 10 bases left in between. CDR3 sequence: CASSYSATGYEQYF. CDR3 sequence (DNA): TGTGCCAGCAGTTACTCGGCGACAGGTTACGAGCAGTACTTC.

The chain uses TRBV2 and TRBJ2-1, with 9 bases identical to TRBD2. CDR3 length: 16 residues. V lost 1 base and J lost 8; bases outside the gene matches: 9. Germline V gene lookup returns CDR1 SNHLY and CDR2 FYNNEI. CDR3 loop: CASSEGGGGAWDEQFF. The CDR3 nucleotides read TGTGCCAGCAGTGAAGGTGGCGGGGGGGCCTGGGATGAGCAGTTCTTC.

The gene calls are TRBV28 and TRBJ2-5; perhaps TRBD1 as D (7 bases). Germline CDR1 reads MDHEN; CDR2 reads SYDVKM. The CDR3 covers 15 residues. V was clipped by 6 bases and J by 5 bases, with 19 bases between them. The CDR3 DNA follows: TGTGCCAGCAGACCAGGGGGGACGCTTACGGAGACCCAGTACTTC. It codes for CASRPGGTLTETQYF.

The chain uses TRBV19 and TRBJ1-1; D gene ambiguous. Trimming took 9 bases from V and 1 from J, leaving 15 bases between them. This CDR3 comprises 14 residues. Germline lookup yields CDR1 LNHDA and CDR2 SQIVND (reference sequence). CDR3 sequence reads: CASSSSVPNTEAFF. The CDR3 DNA sequence: TGTGCCAGCTCAAGTTCGGTACCGAACACTGAAGCTTTCTTT.

The V call is TRBV10-2, the J call TRBJ1-1, with D possibly being TRBD1 (5 bases). CDR1 WSHSY and CDR2 SAAADI come from the germline V gene. Between the trimmed V and J ends, which lost 3 bases and 7 bases, there was a span of 6 bases. CDR3 length: 11 amino acids. This CDR3 reads CASSDGGEAFF. CDR3 DNA: TGCGCCAGCAGTGACGGGGGTGAAGCTTTCTTT.

The DNA for the CDR3 is TGTGCCAGCAGTGCGCTAGCGGGGGGGACCTACGAGCAGTACTTC. Its protein is CASSALAGGTYEQYF. This rearrangement joins TRBV6-4 to TRBJ2-7; TRBD2 aligns across 12 bases. The CDR3 totals 15 residues. Germline assignment: CDR1 MRHNA and CDR2 SNTAGT. With V trimmed by 4 bases and J by 2 bases, 3 bases remained unmatched.